This T cell receptor beta chain emerged from a study of beta chain features in type 1 diabetes. Looking at the study overall: Across the samples, some 98,000,000 sorted cells were examined in total.

The V end lost 7 bases, the J end lost 1 base, and 3 bases lay between the germline ends. CDR1 and CDR2 (germline): MNHEY, SVGAGI. The CDR3 contains 11 residues. Remarks on this clone: The antigen remains unidentified. The same CDR3 arises from other DNA sequences in this sample as well.

The entirety of the isolated RNA underwent reverse transcription, so expressed TCRB transcripts were sequenced. Each sample of naive, central memory or regulatory T cells had, on average, approximately 4 million reads. Method: immunoSEQ multiplex PCR; TCRdb's copy keeps in-frame clones and lacks some. The data hold 200,000 to 250,000 clones, with about 63% observed a single time. The study, taken as a whole, reports: Reduced insertions and increased deletions marked VDJ junctions in type 1 diabetes patients. All four CD4+ subsets of Type 1 diabetes patients contained TCRB CDR3s that were moderately but significantly shorter.

This clonotype originated in a man under 40 in good health. Sequencing was done on a sample of naive CD4+ T cells from blood. The chain joins TRBV6-5 to TRBJ2-3, with D hard to call. The chain's CDR3 is CASKGTDTQYF. The CDR3 DNA follows: TGTGCCAGCAAAGGCACAGATACGCAGTATTTT.